What follows are 21 T cell receptor beta chains derived from one specimen sequenced in a study of blood T cell repertoires in COVID-19. Assay used: immunoSEQ multiplex PCR; TCRdb lists only in-frame clones, some missing. The data hold 200,000 or so clones, with 85% to 90% observed a single time. Input material: peripheral blood. These receptors were collected from a man aged 45-65 years with acute or convalescent COVID-19.

This chain connects TRBV3-1 (or the pseudogene TRBV3-2) to TRBJ1-6; a weak D match, TRBD1 (5 bases). The CDR3 runs 15 residues. The germline CDR1 and CDR2 sequences are LGHDT and YNNKEL (reference sequence). The V end lost 4 bases, the J end lost 7 bases, and 14 bases lay between the germline ends. CDR3 protein: CASSLAGPANSPLHF. The DNA of the CDR3 is TGTGCCAGCAGCCTTGCGGGGCCCGCGAATTCACCCCTCCACTTT.

The rearrangement uses TRBV19 and TRBJ1-2; D is perhaps TRBD1 (6 bases). V lost 5 bases and J 4 bases, leaving 17 bases between the germline ends. CDR1 LNHDA and CDR2 SQIVND come from the germline V gene (reference sequence). This CDR3 has 15 amino acids. CDR3: CASSAGATTLYGYTF. The CDR3 DNA is TGTGCCAGTAGTGCGGGGGCAACGACTCTCTATGGCTACACCTTC. Combining the CDR3 with reference TRBV19 and TRBJ1-2 gives the whole variable domain DGGITQSPKYLFRKEGQNVTLSCEQNLNHDAMYWYRQDPGQGLRLIYYSQIVNDFQKGDIAEGYSVSREKKESFPLTVTSAQKNPTAFYLCASSAGATTLYGYTFGSGTRLTVV.

This rearrangement joins TRBV15 to TRBJ2-2; 8 bases are shared with TRBD2. J lost 1 base, V lost 2 bases, and 6 bases had no gene match. The germline V gene has CDR1 LNHNV and CDR2 YYDKDF (reference sequence). This CDR3 is 17 amino acids long. This chain's CDR3 is CATSRIVSGGNTGELFF. The CDR3 DNA is TGTGCCACCAGCAGAATCGTAAGCGGGGGGAACACCGGGGAGCTGTTTTTT.

This clone appeared a single time. The chain uses TRBV5-1 and TRBJ2-3; 7 positions match TRBD1. The CDR3 covers 13 residues. The germline V gene encodes CDR1 SGHRS and CDR2 YFSETQ. J lost 5 bases, V lost 0 bases, and 0 bases had no gene match. The CDR3 loop is CASSLGQGDTQYF. CDR3 DNA sequence: TGCGCCAGCAGCTTGGGACAGGGAGATACGCAGTATTTT.

V usage is TRBV29-1 and J usage is TRBJ1-2; TRBD1 might be the D (6 bases). Germline CDR1 reads SQVTM; CDR2 reads ANQGSEA. Trimming took off 1 base at V and 7 bases at J, with 13 bases between the two ends. CDR3 length: 13 amino acids. The chain's CDR3 is CSVEVQGLVGYTF. In DNA, the CDR3 is TGCAGCGTTGAAGTCCAGGGGCTCGTTGGCTACACCTTC.

This clone was seen just once. This chain links TRBV6-5 with TRBJ1-2, with TRBD1 identical over 7 bases. Germline V gene sequence: CDR1 MNHEY, CDR2 SVGAGI. V lost 6 bases to trimming and J lost 4 bases; unmatched junction nucleotides: 5. CDR3 length: 13 amino acids. The DNA for the CDR3 is TGTGCCAGCAGAACAGGGGCGTTCTATGGCTACACCTTC. As protein: CASRTGAFYGYTF.

J is TRBJ2-5 and V is TRBV5-1, with 7 bases lining up with TRBD2. Germline assignment: CDR1 SGHRS and CDR2 YFSETQ. The CDR3 has 14 amino acids. The J segment lost 4 bases and the V segment lost 0 bases, leaving 3 bases of the junction unmatched. CDR3 sequence: CASSLGGEGETQYF. DNA for the CDR3: TGCGCCAGCAGCTTGGGCGGGGAGGGAGAGACCCAGTACTTC. Full variable domain (remainder filled in from reference TRBV5-1 and TRBJ2-5): KAGVTQTPRYLIKTRGQQVTLSCSPISGHRSVSWYQQTPGQGLQFLFEYFSETQRNKGNFPGRFSGRQFSNSRSEMNVSTLELGDSALYLCASSLGGEGETQYFGPGTRLLVL.

This clone was observed a single time. CDR3 DNA: TGTGCCAGCAGCCCTTATAGCGGGGGCTCCTACAATGAGCAGTTCTTC. Translated: CASSPYSGGSYNEQFF. The V and J genes are TRBV9 and TRBJ2-1; 9 bases are a match to TRBD2. CDR3 length: 16 residues. Germline trimming cut 4 bases from V and 0 bases from J; bases unmatched to any gene: 5. The germline CDR1 and CDR2 sequences are SGDLS and YYNGEE.

The V and J genes are TRBV7-8 and TRBJ1-2, with D perhaps TRBD1 (6 bases). The CDR3 has 14 amino acids. Germline values: CDR1 SGHVS, CDR2 FQNEAQ. Trimming cost V 5 bases and J 4 bases, with 14 bases left between them. The CDR3 is CASSGADRAYGYTF. CDR3 DNA: TGTGCCAGCAGCGGCGCGGACAGAGCCTATGGCTACACCTTC. Combining the CDR3 with reference TRBV7-8 and TRBJ1-2 gives the whole variable domain GAGVSQSPRYKVAKRGQDVALRCDPISGHVSLFWYQQALGQGPEFLTYFQNEAQLDKSGLPSDRFFAERPEGSVSTLKIQRTQQEDSAVYLCASSGADRAYGYTFGSGTRLTVV.

There are a few counts of this clone. This chain links TRBV5-8 with TRBJ1-1; perhaps TRBD1 as D (5 bases). V was pared by 4 bases and J by 6 bases, with 25 bases between. This CDR3 contains 17 residues. The germline gives CDR1 SGHTS, CDR2 YDEGEE. The CDR3 sequence is CASSRGDGRGALAEAFF. CDR3 nucleotide sequence: TGTGCCAGCAGCCGGGGGGATGGTAGGGGCGCTTTAGCTGAAGCTTTCTTT.

The rearrangement joins TRBV5-1 to TRBJ1-3, with 7 bases identical to TRBD1. Germline V CDR1 and CDR2: SGHRS, YFSETQ. The CDR3 loop spans 18 amino acids. V was pared by 0 bases and J by 2 bases, with 11 bases of the junction left unmatched. CDR3 bases: TGCGCCAGCAGCTTGGTAGGGGGCCGGGCCTCCGCTGGAAACACCATATATTTT. It is translated as CASSLVGGRASAGNTIYF.

V and J are TRBV5-4 and TRBJ1-1; D gene unclear. The CDR3 is made up of 15 amino acids. V gave up 0 bases and J gave up 0 bases, with 9 bases separating them. Germline V CDR1 and CDR2: SGHNT, YYREEE (reference sequence). CDR3 region: CASSLDASMNTEAFF. The DNA of the CDR3 is TGTGCCAGCAGCTTGGACGCAAGCATGAACACTGAAGCTTTCTTT.

This clone has just one count. The chain is built from TRBV6-6 and TRBJ1-5; TRBD1 aligns across 7 bases. From germline, CDR1 is MNHNY and CDR2 SVGAGI (reference sequence). The length of the CDR3 is 15 residues. The V gene end was trimmed by 7 bases and the J gene end by 8 bases; junction bases not matched to a gene: 14. The DNA of the CDR3 is TGTGCCAGCACGTCCTTCGGCAGGGGGGTGGAGCCCCAGCATTTT. Its protein is CASTSFGRGVEPQHF.

V gene TRBV4-2 combines with J gene TRBJ1-2; 8 nucleotides align to TRBD1. Losses at the gene ends were 3 bases for V and 4 bases for J; bases not matched to a gene: 7. CDR1 LGHNA and CDR2 YNFKEQ come from the germline V gene. This CDR3 comprises 15 residues. This chain's CDR3 is CASSQQGTGGYGYTF. CDR3 DNA sequence: TGTGCCAGCAGCCAGCAAGGGACAGGTGGCTATGGCTACACCTTC.

V gene TRBV11-2 combines with J gene TRBJ1-2, with D tentatively TRBD1 (5 bases). The germline V gene has CDR1 SGHAT and CDR2 FQNNGV. The CDR3 is made up of 14 amino acids. Trimming shortened V by 3 bases and J by 1 base, and 9 bases separated the two germline ends. In nucleotides, the CDR3 is TGTGCCAGCAGCTTCTCCGACAGTAACTATGGCTACACCTTC. This encodes CASSFSDSNYGYTF.

The rearrangement uses TRBV10-3 and TRBJ1-1, with a weak D call TRBD1 (6 bases). Germline V gives CDR1 ENHRY, CDR2 SYGVKD. The V and J ends lost 6 bases and 7 bases respectively, with 18 bases between them. This CDR3 comprises 14 residues. CDR3: CAIRSGAPRYEAFF. The CDR3 coding sequence is TGTGCCATCAGATCAGGGGCCCCCCGCTATGAAGCTTTCTTT.

V usage is TRBV29-1 and J usage is TRBJ2-5; D is possibly TRBD1 (6 bases). The CDR3 is 11 amino acids. Trimming took 8 bases from V and 9 from J, leaving 16 bases between them. Germline CDR1 reads SQVTM; CDR2 reads ANQGSEA. This CDR3 is CSLGTSAAQYF. The CDR3 DNA reads as TGCAGCCTCGGGACAAGTGCGGCCCAGTACTTC.

J is TRBJ2-1 and V is TRBV4-2, with 7 bases identical to TRBD2. Germline V gives CDR1 LGHNA, CDR2 YNFKEQ. V lost 0 bases and J lost 6; bases outside the gene matches: 5. The CDR3 consists of 15 residues. The chain's CDR3 is CASSQDSGRSNEQFF. CDR3 bases: TGTGCCAGCAGCCAAGATAGCGGGCGATCCAATGAGCAGTTCTTC.

The V call is TRBV19, the J call TRBJ2-3; 8 bases map to TRBD1. With V trimmed by 4 bases and J by 6 bases, 3 bases remained unmatched. The germline CDR1 and CDR2 sequences are LNHDA and SQIVND (reference sequence). The CDR3 is 13 residues long. The DNA for the CDR3 is TGTGCCAGTAGTAGGACAGGGTTGGATACGCAGTATTTT. Its translation is CASSRTGLDTQYF.

The V gene is TRBV18, the J gene TRBJ2-7; 7 nucleotides agree with TRBD2. Trimming at V came to 0 bases and at J to 1 base, leaving 3 bases not matched to a gene. CDR3 length equals 15 residues. Germline CDR1 KGHSH, CDR2 LQKENI. The CDR3, as DNA: TGTGCCAGCTCACCACCGGGGGGGGGTTCCTACGAGCAGTACTTC. This encodes CASSPPGGGSYEQYF.

The chain uses TRBV30 and TRBJ1-1; TRBD1 might be the D (5 bases). Germline assignment: CDR1 GTSNPN and CDR2 SVGIG (reference sequence). The CDR3 contains 13 residues. V dropped 4 bases and J dropped 1 base, with 10 bases sitting between them. In DNA form, the CDR3 reads TGTGCCTGGAAACAGGCACCGAACACTGAAGCTTTCTTT. Translated: CAWKQAPNTEAFF.